The clone carrying this T cell receptor beta chain appeared once. Antigen specificity is unknown. This sample is drawn from a study of OX40 agonist ivuxolimab in advanced cancers. Autoimmune disease history or systemic immunosuppression led to patients being barred. The assay was immunoSEQ multiplex PCR, and TCRdb's table has in-frame clones only and misses some. The repertoire consists of under 75,000 clones, with about 83% occurring once and the leading ten covering around 0.77%. Overall study results and limits: The work left the antigen specificity of expanded peripheral T cells undetermined. Clonal expansion from baseline to week 6 occurred in both CD4+ and CD8+ T cells.

The TCR originated in an adult with an advanced solid tumor such as melanoma, head and neck, liver or kidney cancer. Sequenced here: CD4+ or CD8+ T cells sorted from blood, sampled in a trial of the OX40 agonist ivuxolimab.

The CDR3 coding sequence is TGTGCCAGCGCAGTAAGGGGAATTAATTCACCCCTCCACTTT. Its protein is CASAVRGINSPLHF. V and J are TRBV27 and TRBJ1-6; D is perhaps TRBD1 (5 bases). V was trimmed by 8 bases and J by 6 bases, leaving 14 bases between them. CDR3 length equals 14 residues. Germline-derived CDR1 and CDR2 are MNHEY and SMNVEV (reference sequence).